These 29 T cell receptor beta chains share one sample of origin, sequenced in a study of blood T cell repertoires in COVID-19. Generated by immunoSEQ multiplex PCR, the TCRdb table keeps only in-frame clones and is missing some. The sample has about 150,000 clones; about 90% are singletons. Sequencing was carried out using peripheral blood. Every receptor here comes from a man in his 60s with acute or convalescent COVID-19.

The chain uses TRBV19 and TRBJ1-1; 10 bases fit TRBD1. Germline trimming cut 7 bases from V and 12 bases from J; bases unmatched to any gene: 8. The CDR3 runs to 12 residues. Germline lookup yields CDR1 LNHDA and CDR2 SQIVND (reference sequence). The DNA of the CDR3 is TGTGCCAGTAAGTTCAGGACAGGGGGACCTTTCTTT. The encoded protein is CASKFRTGGPFF.

The chain links TRBV23-1 to TRBJ1-1; perhaps TRBD1 as D (6 bases). TRBV23-1 is flagged as an ORF with uncertain function. V was clipped by 2 bases and J by 9 bases, with 10 bases between them. This CDR3 has 12 amino acids. CDR3 sequence (DNA): TGCGCCAGCAGTCAACGGACAGCTAAAGCTTTCTTT. It codes for CASSQRTAKAFF.

V is TRBV19 and J is TRBJ2-7; 7 nucleotides line up with TRBD1. The CDR3 spans 15 residues. Germline lookup yields CDR1 LNHDA and CDR2 SQIVND (reference sequence). V was clipped by 2 bases and J by 2 bases; unmatched bases: 6. The CDR3 bases are TGTGCCAGTAGTATACGGGACAGCATAACCTACGAGCAGTACTTC. Encoded protein: CASSIRDSITYEQYF.

The chain carries TRBV7-9 and TRBJ2-1; maybe TRBD2 (6 bases). Germline V lookup: CDR1 SEHNR, CDR2 FQNEAQ (reference sequence). Between the trimmed V and J ends, which lost 1 base and 12 bases, there was a span of 13 bases. This CDR3 has 13 amino acids. In DNA, the CDR3 is TGTGCCAGCAGCTTAGGGGACCCGCGGGGGCAGTTCTTC. This encodes CASSLGDPRGQFF. The entire variable domain, with the rest obtained from reference TRBV7-9 and TRBJ2-1, is as follows: DTGVSQNPRHKITKRGQNVTFRCDPISEHNRLYWYRQTLGQGPEFLTYFQNEAQLEKSRLLSDRFSAERPKGSFSTLEIQRTEQGDSAMYLCASSLGDPRGQFFGPGTRLTVL.

The V gene is TRBV6-5, the J gene TRBJ1-2; the match to TRBD1 covers 7 bases. Unmatched junction bases numbered 3, after V lost 0 bases and J lost 2 bases. Looked up from germline, CDR1 is MNHEY and CDR2 is SVGAGI. CDR3 length: 15 residues. The CDR3 spells CASSYSHRGNYGYTF. CDR3 sequence (DNA): TGTGCCAGCAGTTACTCGCACAGGGGAAACTATGGCTACACCTTC.

This chain connects TRBV10-3 to TRBJ1-2; D might be TRBD1 (5 bases). The V gene's germline CDR1 is ENHRY and CDR2 SYGVKD. V gave up 0 bases and J gave up 7 bases, with 15 bases separating them. The CDR3 is 15 residues long. The CDR3 is CAISESTAQRSGYTF. CDR3 DNA: TGTGCCATCAGTGAGTCGACAGCTCAAAGGTCTGGCTACACCTTC.

The chain combines TRBV2 with TRBJ2-3, with TRBD2 identical over 7 bases. Germline V lookup: CDR1 SNHLY, CDR2 FYNNEI. The CDR3 is made up of 16 amino acids. V dropped 5 bases and J dropped 6; count of bases not matched to a gene: 14. The CDR3 loop is CASSSGGSPGADTQYF. In nucleotides, the CDR3 is TGTGCCAGCAGTTCGGGAGGCTCCCCGGGAGCGGATACGCAGTATTTT.

The chain carries TRBV15 and TRBJ1-1; D gene ambiguous. CDR1 and CDR2 (germline): LNHNV, YYDKDF (reference sequence). The CDR3 is 14 amino acids. V lost 0 bases and J lost 6, with 11 bases in between. The CDR3 protein is CATSRDAGGAEAFF. CDR3 nucleotide sequence: TGTGCCACCAGCAGAGATGCGGGAGGTGCTGAAGCTTTCTTT.

The chain employs TRBV20-1 and TRBJ1-3; no clear D. Trimming stripped 3 bases from V and 4 bases from J, with 13 bases between. This CDR3 is built from 14 residues. Germline CDR1 and CDR2: DFQATT and SNEGSKA (reference sequence). Written as DNA, the CDR3 is TGCAGTGCTAGTCCTTCGGGGTCCGGAAACACCATATATTTT. Translated, it gives CSASPSGSGNTIYF.

This rearrangement joins TRBV5-6 to TRBJ1-2, with D perhaps matching TRBD1 (5 bases). The CDR3 has 15 residues. V was shortened by 4 bases and J by 0 bases, with 13 bases between the two germline ends. Germline V gives CDR1 SGHDT, CDR2 YYEEEE. CDR3 in amino acids: CASSQYRLTNYGYTF. The DNA of the CDR3 is TGTGCCAGCAGCCAGTACAGGCTTACTAACTATGGCTACACCTTC.

This clone was counted a single time. This sequence joins TRBV2 and TRBJ1-2; 9 nucleotides line up with TRBD1. V lost 5 bases to trimming and J lost 5 bases; unmatched junction nucleotides: 3. This CDR3 comprises 13 residues. The germline V gene encodes CDR1 SNHLY and CDR2 FYNNEI. The CDR3 DNA follows: TGTGCCAGCAGTCGACAGGGGGGTTATGGCTACACCTTC. Translated, it gives CASSRQGGYGYTF.

The V and J genes are TRBV2 and TRBJ1-3; D is unresolved. The CDR3 covers 14 residues. CDR1 and CDR2 (germline): SNHLY, FYNNEI. Trimming took off 5 bases at V and 3 bases at J, with 11 bases between the two ends. CDR3 bases: TGTGCCAGCAGTACTACGGGAGGTGGAAACACCATATATTTT. It codes for CASSTTGGGNTIYF.

This clone was recorded a few times. The chain carries TRBV15 and TRBJ1-3; D gene unclear. Germline CDR1 is LNHNV and CDR2 is YYDKDF (reference sequence). The CDR3 has 15 amino acids. Trimming took 3 bases from V and 0 from J, leaving 9 bases between them. CDR3 sequence (DNA): TGTGCCACCAGCAGGGAGGGTCGCTCTGGAAACACCATATATTTT. This codes for CATSREGRSGNTIYF.

The chain is built from TRBV19 and TRBJ1-6; a possible D gene is TRBD1 (6 bases). With 7 bases removed from V and 8 bases from J, the gap between germline ends came to 9 bases. The CDR3 length is 12 residues. Germline V CDR1 and CDR2: LNHDA, SQIVND (reference sequence). This CDR3 reads CASNRAYSPLHF. The CDR3 coding sequence is TGTGCCAGTAACAGGGCCTATTCACCCCTCCACTTT.

The CDR3, as DNA: TGTGCCAGCAGTCGAAGGGGGACGCGGGAGCTGTTTTTT. It specifies CASSRRGTRELFF. This chain connects TRBV7-2 to TRBJ2-2; tentative D call: TRBD1 (6 bases). CDR1 is SGHTA and CDR2 is FQGNSA in the germline V gene. The length of the CDR3 is 13 residues. Trimming cost V 6 bases and J 9 bases, with 14 bases left between them. Looking up the rest from reference TRBV7-2 and TRBJ2-2 gives the full variable domain: GAGVSQSPSNKVTEKGKDVELRCDPISGHTALYWYRQSLGQGLEFLIYFQGNSAPDKSGLPSDRFSAERTGGSVSTLTIQRTQQEDSAVYLCASSRRGTRELFFGEGSRLTVL.

The chain combines TRBV7-2 with TRBJ2-3, with D maybe TRBD1 (5 bases). The CDR3 covers 14 residues. V lost 5 bases and J 0 bases, leaving 9 bases between the germline ends. Germline CDR1 is SGHTA and CDR2 is FQGNSA. The CDR3 loop is CASSLRQSTDTQYF. As DNA, the CDR3 is TGTGCCAGCAGCCTTAGACAGAGCACAGATACGCAGTATTTT.

This clone was seen just once. The V and J genes are TRBV4-3 and TRBJ1-3, with 9 bases lining up with TRBD1. The CDR3 is 18 amino acids. Per germline, CDR1 LGHNA and CDR2 YSLEER. Losses at the gene ends were 6 bases for V and 2 bases for J; bases not matched to a gene: 14. CDR3 region: CASSKTGGALHPGNTIYF. The CDR3 region has the DNA TGCGCCAGCAGTAAAACAGGGGGCGCACTCCACCCTGGAAACACCATATATTTT.

The V gene is TRBV27, the J gene TRBJ2-5, with 9 bases matching TRBD2. Germline lookup yields CDR1 MNHEY and CDR2 SMNVEV (reference sequence). V gave up 5 bases and J gave up 5 bases; unmatched junction bases: 15. The CDR3 totals 17 residues. The CDR3 protein is CASSKGEIAGAGETQYF. For the CDR3, the DNA is TGTGCCAGCAGTAAAGGGGAGATAGCGGGGGCCGGGGAGACCCAGTACTTC.

V gene TRBV5-1 combines with J gene TRBJ1-1, with D maybe TRBD1 (5 bases). Germline V gene sequence: CDR1 SGHRS, CDR2 YFSETQ. Trimming cost V 2 bases and J 1 base, with 12 bases left between them. The CDR3 is 15 amino acids. CDR3 coding DNA: TGCGCCAGCAGCTTAGGTGACAGTCGGAACACTGAAGCTTTCTTT. Amino acid sequence: CASSLGDSRNTEAFF.

This chain uses TRBV28 with TRBJ2-1, with 12 nucleotides matching TRBD2. Germline loops: CDR1 MDHEN, CDR2 SYDVKM. This CDR3 is 19 amino acids long. The V and J ends lost 5 bases and 0 bases, in that order; junction bases with no gene match: 11. The CDR3 here is CASSPLTSGGLSSYNEQFF. CDR3 nucleotides: TGTGCCAGCAGTCCCCTGACTAGCGGGGGCCTAAGCTCCTACAATGAGCAGTTCTTC.

The V gene is TRBV7-9, the J gene TRBJ2-7, with D uncertain. From germline, CDR1 is SEHNR and CDR2 FQNEAQ (reference sequence). This CDR3 region has 14 residues. V was shortened by 4 bases and J by 1 base, with 11 bases between the two germline ends. In DNA form, the CDR3 reads TGTGCCAGCAGCTCCGGTCCCAGGTCCTACGAGCAGTACTTC. It specifies CASSSGPRSYEQYF. Filled out from reference TRBV7-9 and TRBJ2-7, the complete variable domain reads DTGVSQNPRHKITKRGQNVTFRCDPISEHNRLYWYRQTLGQGPEFLTYFQNEAQLEKSRLLSDRFSAERPKGSFSTLEIQRTEQGDSAMYLCASSSGPRSYEQYFGPGTRLTVT.

Regarding this clone: A junction boundary mismatches the germline segment, possibly from a read error. CDR3 sequence reads: CASSVDPGTDTQYF. Written as DNA, the CDR3 is TGTGCCAGCAGCGTAGACCCAGGGACAGATACGCAGTATTTT. This chain uses TRBV11-2 with TRBJ2-3, with D perhaps TRBD1 (5 bases). The CDR3 extends over 14 amino acids. Germline CDR1 reads SGHAT; CDR2 reads FQNNGV.

This chain uses TRBV6-1 with TRBJ2-2; TRBD2 is a possible D gene (5 bases). CDR1 is MNHNS, CDR2 SASEGT, per germline. The V and J ends lost 2 bases and 2 bases respectively, with 15 bases between them. The CDR3 has 17 residues. As DNA, the CDR3 is TGTGCCAGCAGTGAAATCCCCCGAGGGCCAAACACCGGGGAGCTGTTTTTT. It encodes CASSEIPRGPNTGELFF.

The chain links TRBV5-1 to TRBJ1-2, with 9 bases fitting TRBD1. CDR1 and CDR2 (germline): SGHRS, YFSETQ. The ends lost 6 bases at V and 4 bases at J; junction bases unmatched: 4. The CDR3 totals 13 residues. In DNA form, the CDR3 reads TGCGCCAGCACAGGACAGGGGCTCTATGGCTACACCTTC. Its translation: CASTGQGLYGYTF. Looking up the rest from reference TRBV5-1 and TRBJ1-2 gives the full variable domain: KAGVTQTPRYLIKTRGQQVTLSCSPISGHRSVSWYQQTPGQGLQFLFEYFSETQRNKGNFPGRFSGRQFSNSRSEMNVSTLELGDSALYLCASTGQGLYGYTFGSGTRLTVV.

This chain joins TRBV10-1 and TRBJ2-1, with 7 bases aligning to TRBD1. CDR3 length: 15 amino acids. Germline V gene lookup returns CDR1 WNHNN and CDR2 SYGVQD (reference sequence). The V segment lost 6 bases and the J segment 7 bases; nucleotides outside the gene matches: 12. In DNA form, the CDR3 reads TGCGCCAGCAGATTCTTTAGCAGGGGGAGTAATGAGCAGTTCTTC. Translation: CASRFFSRGSNEQFF.

DNA for the CDR3: TGTGCCAGCACCAGGGCTGAGAGCAATCAGCCCCAGCATTTT. This codes for CASTRAESNQPQHF. The chain is built from TRBV2 and TRBJ1-5; perhaps TRBD1 as D (5 bases). Germline CDR1 SNHLY, CDR2 FYNNEI. The CDR3 has 14 amino acids. Trimming removed 7 bases from V and 1 base from J, with 11 bases in between.

The chain has TRBV7-2 and TRBJ1-1, with unresolved D. V was trimmed by 3 bases and J by 0 bases, leaving 5 bases between them. The CDR3 is made up of 13 amino acids. From germline, CDR1 is SGHTA and CDR2 FQGNSA. The CDR3 here is CASSFSLNTEAFF. CDR3 bases: TGTGCCAGCAGCTTTTCTTTGAACACTGAAGCTTTCTTT.

The genes are TRBV30 and TRBJ1-1; no firm D call. V gave up 5 bases and J gave up 4 bases, with 11 bases separating them. From germline, CDR1 is GTSNPN and CDR2 SVGIG (reference sequence). This CDR3 contains 12 residues. The CDR3 DNA reads TGTGCCTGGTCGTATTCCAGCACTGAAGCTTTCTTT. It yields the protein CAWSYSSTEAFF.

In this sample, this clone turned up once. Its ends do not fully match the called genes, so a read error is possible. The rearrangement uses TRBV12-3 or TRBV12-4 and TRBJ2-4, with D possibly being TRBD2 (6 bases). The CDR3 length is 11 residues. CDR3 protein: CASSFNGEVDF. Here the CDR3 DNA reads TGTGCCAGCAGTTTTAATGGGGAGGTCGACTTC.